This is a list of T cell receptor beta chains from one sample in a study of radiotherapy plus CTLA-4 blockade in lung cancer. Sequencing used immunoSEQ multiplex PCR; TCRdb keeps in-frame clones, though not all of them. The sample lists over 3,000 clones, 84% occurring once. Here the sequenced sample was tumor tissue, taken from a patient treated with radiotherapy plus ipilimumab. These TCRs come from a human donor with non-small cell lung cancer that progressed on radiotherapy plus ipilimumab. The CDR3 runs from the conserved cysteine through the conserved F or W. A D gene is named only where the DNA matches it firmly. Some rows mark clone size as missing; the rest say once, few, many or name a class of expanded clone.

D gene	V gene	J gene	CDR3 length	clone size	CDR3 protein	CDR3 DNA
.	TRBV10-1	TRBJ2-7	12	.	CASSHREVPQYF	TGCGCCAGCAGCCACAGGGAGGTGCCGCAGTACTTC
.	TRBV4-3	TRBJ1-1	14	.	CASSQGRGESEAFF	TGCGCCAGCAGCCAAGGGCGGGGGGAATCTGAAGCTTTCTTT
.	TRBV6-1	TRBJ2-1	14	.	CASSEETFGSEQFF	TGTGCCAGCAGTGAAGAAACATTTGGGAGTGAGCAGTTCTTC
.	TRBV5-1	TRBJ1-2	13	.	CASSVGGGQGYTF	TGCGCCAGCAGCGTGGGCGGGGGGCAAGGCTACACCTTC
TRBD2	TRBV6-6	TRBJ2-7	15	.	CASRMASGGYYEQYF	TGTGCCAGTAGAATGGCTAGCGGGGGGTACTACGAGCAGTACTTC
.	TRBV10-3	TRBJ2-2	13	.	CAIRGLNTGELFF	TGTGCCATCAGGGGACTTAACACCGGGGAGCTGTTTTTT
.	TRBV9	TRBJ1-1	13	.	CASSPDLGAEAFF	TGTGCCAGCAGCCCGGACCTGGGGGCTGAAGCTTTCTTT
TRBD2	TRBV4-2	TRBJ2-3	18	.	CASSAGTSGGAGGDTQYF	TGTGCCAGCAGCGCGGGGACTAGCGGGGGGGCCGGGGGAGATACGCAGTATTTT
.	TRBV28	TRBJ1-1	15	.	CASSLGGTWGTEAFF	TGTGCCAGCAGTTTAGGGGGTACTTGGGGCACTGAAGCTTTCTTT
.	TRBV9	TRBJ1-6	13	.	CASSVQGNSPLHF	TGTGCCAGCAGCGTACAGGGTAATTCACCCCTCCACTTT
.	TRBV2	TRBJ1-3	14	.	CAGQPRSSGNTIYF	TGTGCCGGCCAACCCAGGAGCTCTGGAAACACCATATATTTT
.	TRBV11-2	TRBJ2-7	13	.	CASSGGTDYEQYF	TGTGCCAGCAGCGGCGGGACTGATTACGAGCAGTACTTC
TRBD1	TRBV15	TRBJ1-2	15	.	CATSRPDRDGYGYTF	TGTGCCACCAGCAGGCCAGACAGGGATGGGTATGGCTACACCTTC
.	TRBV7-9	TRBJ2-7	13	.	CASGMRGSYEQYF	TGTGCCAGCGGAATGCGGGGTTCCTACGAGCAGTACTTC
.	TRBV28	TRBJ1-5	12	.	CASGPLYQPQHF	TGTGCCAGCGGTCCTCTTTATCAGCCCCAGCATTTT
TRBD2	TRBV11-2	TRBJ2-1	15	.	CASSFRLAVNNEQFF	TGTGCCAGCAGCTTTCGACTAGCGGTCAACAATGAGCAGTTCTTC
.	TRBV20-1	TRBJ1-2	9	.	CSDRDGYTF	TGCAGTGACAGGGATGGCTACACCTTC
.	TRBV9	TRBJ2-1	15	.	CASSVARDFRNEQFF	TGTGCCAGCAGCGTAGCAAGGGACTTTCGCAATGAGCAGTTCTTC
TRBD1	TRBV19	TRBJ1-1	15	.	CASRGQGAGDTEAFF	TGTGCCAGTAGGGGACAGGGGGCTGGGGACACTGAAGCTTTCTTT
TRBD1	TRBV11-2	TRBJ2-1	15	.	CASSSGQGDHNEQFF	TGTGCCAGCAGCTCAGGTCAGGGGGATCACAATGAGCAGTTCTTC
.	TRBV2	TRBJ2-3	16	.	CASSELLAGLTDTQYF	TGTGCCAGCAGTGAACTACTGGCGGGGCTCACAGATACGCAGTATTTT
.	TRBV25-1	TRBJ2-5	15	.	CASSETRLYQETQYF	TGTGCCAGCAGTGAGACCAGACTATACCAAGAGACCCAGTACTTC
TRBD1	TRBV6-1	TRBJ1-2	14	.	CASRNRGSGYGYTF	TGTGCCAGCAGAAACAGGGGCAGCGGCTATGGCTACACCTTC
TRBD1	TRBV28	TRBJ2-2	15	.	CASSTGTAYTGELFF	TGTGCCAGCAGTACCGGGACAGCGTACACCGGGGAGCTGTTTTTT
TRBD2	TRBV4-1	TRBJ2-3	15	.	CASSSSGGGTDTQYF	TGCGCCAGCAGCTCCAGCGGGGGGGGCACAGATACGCAGTATTTT
TRBD1	TRBV5-1	TRBJ2-2	15	.	CASSLDRGHTGELFF	TGCGCCAGCAGCTTGGACAGGGGGCACACCGGGGAGCTGTTTTTT
TRBD2	TRBV19	TRBJ2-3	14	once	CASSGGGAPDTQYF	TGTGCCAGTAGTGGCGGGGGAGCGCCAGATACGCAGTATTTT
.	TRBV19	TRBJ2-1	12	few	CAAGSIGDEQFF	TGTGCCGCCGGTAGTATAGGGGATGAGCAGTTCTTC
.	TRBV19	TRBJ2-2	14	.	CASSMGLIKGELFF	TGTGCCAGCAGCATGGGACTTATTAAGGGGGAGCTGTTTTTT
.	TRBV20-1	TRBJ2-2	11	.	CSASRGGELFF	TGCAGTGCTAGTCGTGGCGGGGAGCTGTTTTTT
.	TRBV2	TRBJ2-7	12	.	CASSDISYEQYF	TGTGCCAGCTCTGACATCTCCTACGAGCAGTACTTC
.	TRBV4-3	TRBJ1-2	14	.	CASSQAVTVYGYTF	TGCGCCAGCAGCCAAGCAGTCACAGTCTATGGCTACACCTTC
.	TRBV7-9	TRBJ2-3	14	.	CASSLASSTDTQYF	TGTGCCAGCAGCTTAGCCTCTAGCACAGATACGCAGTATTTT
.	TRBV19	TRBJ1-1	12	.	CASSAGTTEAFF	TGTGCCAGTAGTGCAGGTACCACTGAAGCTTTCTTT
.	TRBV20-1	TRBJ1-2	10	.	CSATEGGYTF	TGCAGTGCCACAGAGGGGGGATACACCTTC
.	TRBV7-6	TRBJ2-2	15	.	CASSLIGGKTGELFF	TGTGCCAGCAGCTTAATAGGGGGAAAGACCGGGGAGCTGTTTTTT
TRBD2	TRBV5-1	TRBJ2-3	14	.	CASSSRTSGDTQYF	TGCGCCAGCAGCTCAAGGACTAGCGGAGATACGCAGTATTTT
.	TRBV16	TRBJ2-7	14	.	CASTATKVEREQYF	TGTGCCAGCACCGCAACAAAGGTGGAGCGCGAGCAGTACTTC
.	TRBV4-2	TRBJ1-3	17	.	CASSQDSRGPSGNTIYF	TGTGCCAGCAGCCAAGATTCGAGGGGCCCCTCTGGAAACACCATATATTTT
TRBD1	TRBV29-1	TRBJ2-7	14	.	CSVEERQGGDEQYF	TGCAGCGTTGAAGAAAGACAGGGGGGCGACGAGCAGTACTTC
.	TRBV9	TRBJ2-1	14	.	CASSVGGTYNEQFF	TGTGCCAGCAGCGTGGGGGGCACGTACAATGAGCAGTTCTTC
.	TRBV2	TRBJ2-7	11	.	CASSTLYEQYF	TGTGCCAGCAGTACACTGTACGAGCAGTACTTC